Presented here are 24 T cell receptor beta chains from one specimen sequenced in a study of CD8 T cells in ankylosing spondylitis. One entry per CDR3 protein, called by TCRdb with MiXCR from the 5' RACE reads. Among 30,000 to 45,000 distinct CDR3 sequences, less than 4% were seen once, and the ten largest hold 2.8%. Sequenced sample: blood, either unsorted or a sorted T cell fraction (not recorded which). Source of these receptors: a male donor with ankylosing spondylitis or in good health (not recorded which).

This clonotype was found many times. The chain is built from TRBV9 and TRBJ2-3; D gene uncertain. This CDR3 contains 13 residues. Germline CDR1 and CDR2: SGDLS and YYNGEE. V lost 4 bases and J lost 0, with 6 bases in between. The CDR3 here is CASSIASTDTQYF. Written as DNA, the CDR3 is TGTGCCAGCAGCATCGCTAGCACAGATACGCAGTATTTT.

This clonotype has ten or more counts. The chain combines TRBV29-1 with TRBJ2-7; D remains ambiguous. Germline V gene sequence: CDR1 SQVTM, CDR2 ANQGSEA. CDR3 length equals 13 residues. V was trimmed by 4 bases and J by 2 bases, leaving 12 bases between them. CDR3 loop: CSVGACFPYEQYV. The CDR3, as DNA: TGCAGCGTTGGAGCCTGTTTCCCCTACGAGCAGTACGTC.

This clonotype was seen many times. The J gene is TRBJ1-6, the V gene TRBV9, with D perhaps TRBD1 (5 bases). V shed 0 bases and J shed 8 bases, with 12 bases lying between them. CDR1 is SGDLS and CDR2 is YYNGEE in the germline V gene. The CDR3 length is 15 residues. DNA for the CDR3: TGTGCCAGCAGCGTAGGCGGTCAGGGAGATTCACCCCTCCACTTT. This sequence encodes CASSVGGQGDSPLHF. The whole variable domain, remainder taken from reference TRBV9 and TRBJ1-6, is DSGVTQTPKHLITATGQRVTLRCSPRSGDLSVYWYQQSLDQGLQFLIQYYNGEERAKGNILERFSAQQFPDLHSELNLSSLELGDSALYFCASSVGGQGDSPLHFGNGTRLTVT.

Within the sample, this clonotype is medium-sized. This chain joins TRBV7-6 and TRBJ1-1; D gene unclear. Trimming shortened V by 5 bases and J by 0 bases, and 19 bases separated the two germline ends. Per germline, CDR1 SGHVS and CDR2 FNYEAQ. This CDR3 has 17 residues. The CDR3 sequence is CASSPRVFGRMNTEAFF. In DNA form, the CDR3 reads TGTGCCAGCAGCCCCCGCGTGTTTGGCAGGATGAACACTGAAGCTTTCTTT.

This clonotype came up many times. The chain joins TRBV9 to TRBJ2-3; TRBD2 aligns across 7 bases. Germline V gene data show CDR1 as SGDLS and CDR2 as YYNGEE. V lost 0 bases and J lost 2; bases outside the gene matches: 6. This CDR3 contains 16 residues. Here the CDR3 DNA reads TGTGCCAGCAGCGTAGAGACTAGCAGGCTCACAGATACGCAGTATTTT. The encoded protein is CASSVETSRLTDTQYF.

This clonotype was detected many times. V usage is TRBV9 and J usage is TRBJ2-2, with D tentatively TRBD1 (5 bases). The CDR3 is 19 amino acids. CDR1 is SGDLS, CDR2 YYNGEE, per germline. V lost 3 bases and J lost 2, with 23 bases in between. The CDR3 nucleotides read TGTGCCAGCAGCGCGGACCGACAGCAACCTACCTCAAACACCGGGGAGCTGTTTTTT. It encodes CASSADRQQPTSNTGELFF. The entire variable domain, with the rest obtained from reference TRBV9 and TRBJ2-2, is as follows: DSGVTQTPKHLITATGQRVTLRCSPRSGDLSVYWYQQSLDQGLQFLIQYYNGEERAKGNILERFSAQQFPDLHSELNLSSLELGDSALYFCASSADRQQPTSNTGELFFGEGSRLTVL.

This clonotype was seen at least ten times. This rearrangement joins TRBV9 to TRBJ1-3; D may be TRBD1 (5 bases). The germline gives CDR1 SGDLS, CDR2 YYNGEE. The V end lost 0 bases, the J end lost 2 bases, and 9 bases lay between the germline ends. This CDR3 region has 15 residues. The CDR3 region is CASSVAQGAGNTIYF. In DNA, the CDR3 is TGTGCCAGCAGCGTAGCCCAGGGAGCTGGAAACACCATATATTTT.

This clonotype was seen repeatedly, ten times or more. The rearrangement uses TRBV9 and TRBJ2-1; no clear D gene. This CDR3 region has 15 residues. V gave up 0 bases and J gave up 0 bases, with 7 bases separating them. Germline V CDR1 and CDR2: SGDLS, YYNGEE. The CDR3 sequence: CASSVAVRSYNEQFF. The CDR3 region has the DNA TGTGCCAGCAGCGTAGCGGTGCGCTCCTACAATGAGCAGTTCTTC.

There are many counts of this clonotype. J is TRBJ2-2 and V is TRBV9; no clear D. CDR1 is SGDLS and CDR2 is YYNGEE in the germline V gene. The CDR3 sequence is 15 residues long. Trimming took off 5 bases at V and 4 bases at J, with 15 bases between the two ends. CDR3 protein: CASSVLGSGTGELFF. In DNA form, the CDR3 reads TGTGCCAGCAGTGTCTTGGGAAGTGGCACCGGGGAGCTGTTTTTT.

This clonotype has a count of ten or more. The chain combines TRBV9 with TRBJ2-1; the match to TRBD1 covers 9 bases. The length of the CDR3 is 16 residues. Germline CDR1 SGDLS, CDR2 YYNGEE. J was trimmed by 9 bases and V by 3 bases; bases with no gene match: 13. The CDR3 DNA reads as TGTGCCAGCAGCGCTCGAGGGGACAGGGTCTCGGGTGAGCAGTTCTTC. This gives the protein CASSARGDRVSGEQFF.

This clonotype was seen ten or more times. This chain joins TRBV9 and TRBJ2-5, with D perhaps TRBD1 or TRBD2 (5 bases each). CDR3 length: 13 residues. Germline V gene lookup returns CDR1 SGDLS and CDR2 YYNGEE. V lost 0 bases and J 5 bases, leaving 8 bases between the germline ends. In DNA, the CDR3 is TGTGCCAGCAGCGTAGGGGGGATGGAGACCCAGTACTTC. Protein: CASSVGGMETQYF.

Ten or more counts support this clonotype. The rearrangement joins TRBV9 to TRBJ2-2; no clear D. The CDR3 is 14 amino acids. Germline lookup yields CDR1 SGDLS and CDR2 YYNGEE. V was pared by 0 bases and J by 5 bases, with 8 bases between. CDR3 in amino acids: CASSVALSTGELFF. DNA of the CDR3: TGTGCCAGCAGCGTAGCCCTGAGTACCGGGGAGCTGTTTTTT.

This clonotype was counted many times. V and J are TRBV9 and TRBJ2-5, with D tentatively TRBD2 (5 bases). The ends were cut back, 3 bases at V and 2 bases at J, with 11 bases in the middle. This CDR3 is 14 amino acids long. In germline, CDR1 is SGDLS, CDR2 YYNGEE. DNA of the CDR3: TGTGCCAGCAGCGCGGATCAGCGGCAAGAGACCCAGTACTTC. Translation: CASSADQRQETQYF. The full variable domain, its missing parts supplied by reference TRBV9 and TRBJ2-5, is DSGVTQTPKHLITATGQRVTLRCSPRSGDLSVYWYQQSLDQGLQFLIQYYNGEERAKGNILERFSAQQFPDLHSELNLSSLELGDSALYFCASSADQRQETQYFGPGTRLLVL.

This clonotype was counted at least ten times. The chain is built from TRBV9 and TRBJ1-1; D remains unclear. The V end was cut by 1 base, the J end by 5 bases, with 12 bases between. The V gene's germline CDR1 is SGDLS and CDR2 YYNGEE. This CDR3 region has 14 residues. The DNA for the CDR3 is TGTGCCAGCAGCGTACAATCGAGTGGGACTGAAGCTTTCTTT. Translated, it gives CASSVQSSGTEAFF.

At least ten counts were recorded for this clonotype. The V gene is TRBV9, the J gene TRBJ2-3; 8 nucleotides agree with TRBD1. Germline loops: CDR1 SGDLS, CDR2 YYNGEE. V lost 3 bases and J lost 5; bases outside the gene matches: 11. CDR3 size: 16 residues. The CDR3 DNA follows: TGTGCCAGCAGCGGGTGGGCAGGGGGCTTGGGAGATACGCAGTATTTT. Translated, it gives CASSGWAGGLGDTQYF.

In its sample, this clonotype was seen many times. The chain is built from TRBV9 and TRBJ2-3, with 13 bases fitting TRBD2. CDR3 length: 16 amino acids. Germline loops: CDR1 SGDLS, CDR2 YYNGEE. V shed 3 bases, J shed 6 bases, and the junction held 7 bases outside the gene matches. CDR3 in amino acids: CASSEGLAGSYDTQYF. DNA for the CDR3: TGTGCCAGCAGCGAGGGACTAGCGGGATCGTACGATACGCAGTATTTT.

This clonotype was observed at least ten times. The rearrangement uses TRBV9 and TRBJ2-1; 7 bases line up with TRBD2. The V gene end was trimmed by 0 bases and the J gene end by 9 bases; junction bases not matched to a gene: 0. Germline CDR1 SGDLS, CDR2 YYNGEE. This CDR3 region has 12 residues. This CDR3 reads CASSVGGGEQFF. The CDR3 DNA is TGTGCCAGCAGCGTAGGGGGGGGTGAGCAGTTCTTC.

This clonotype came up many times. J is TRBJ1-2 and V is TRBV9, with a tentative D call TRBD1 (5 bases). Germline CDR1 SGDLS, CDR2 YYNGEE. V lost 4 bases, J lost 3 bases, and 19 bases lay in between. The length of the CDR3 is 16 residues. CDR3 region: CASSSRAGQADYGYTF. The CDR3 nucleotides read TGTGCCAGCAGCTCCCGCGCGGGGCAGGCCGACTATGGCTACACCTTC.

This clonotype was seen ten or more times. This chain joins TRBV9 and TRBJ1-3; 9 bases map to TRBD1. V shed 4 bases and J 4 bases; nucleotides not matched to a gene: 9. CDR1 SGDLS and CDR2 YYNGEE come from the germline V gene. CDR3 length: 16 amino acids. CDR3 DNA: TGTGCCAGCAGCCCACAACAGGGGGCCAGAGGAAACACCATATATTTT. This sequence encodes CASSPQQGARGNTIYF.

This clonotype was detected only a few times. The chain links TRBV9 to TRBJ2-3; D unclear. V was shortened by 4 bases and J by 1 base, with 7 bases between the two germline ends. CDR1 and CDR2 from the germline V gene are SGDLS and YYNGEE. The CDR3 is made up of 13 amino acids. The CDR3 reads CASSNRGTDTQYF. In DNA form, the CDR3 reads TGTGCCAGCAGCAATAGGGGCACAGATACGCAGTATTTT.

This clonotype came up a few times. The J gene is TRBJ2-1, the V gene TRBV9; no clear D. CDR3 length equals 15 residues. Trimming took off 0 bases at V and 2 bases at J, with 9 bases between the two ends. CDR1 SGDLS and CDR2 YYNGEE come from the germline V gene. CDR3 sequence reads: CASSVGLGTYNEQFF. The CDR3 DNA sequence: TGTGCCAGCAGCGTAGGCCTGGGTACCTACAATGAGCAGTTCTTC.

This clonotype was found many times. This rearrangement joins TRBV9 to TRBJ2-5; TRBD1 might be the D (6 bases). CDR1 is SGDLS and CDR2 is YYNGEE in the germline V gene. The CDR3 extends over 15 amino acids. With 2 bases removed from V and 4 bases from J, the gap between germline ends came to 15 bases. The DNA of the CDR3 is TGTGCCAGCAGCGTTCACAGGGAGAGAAGAGAGACCCAGTACTTC. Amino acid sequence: CASSVHRERRETQYF.

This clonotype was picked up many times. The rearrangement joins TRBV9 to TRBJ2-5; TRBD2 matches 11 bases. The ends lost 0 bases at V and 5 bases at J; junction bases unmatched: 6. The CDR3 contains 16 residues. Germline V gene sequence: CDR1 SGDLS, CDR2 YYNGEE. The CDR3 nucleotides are TGTGCCAGCAGCGTAGGGGCTAGCGGGGGGATGGAGACCCAGTACTTC. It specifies CASSVGASGGMETQYF. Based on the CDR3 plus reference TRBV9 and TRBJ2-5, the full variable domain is DSGVTQTPKHLITATGQRVTLRCSPRSGDLSVYWYQQSLDQGLQFLIQYYNGEERAKGNILERFSAQQFPDLHSELNLSSLELGDSALYFCASSVGASGGMETQYFGPGTRLLVL.

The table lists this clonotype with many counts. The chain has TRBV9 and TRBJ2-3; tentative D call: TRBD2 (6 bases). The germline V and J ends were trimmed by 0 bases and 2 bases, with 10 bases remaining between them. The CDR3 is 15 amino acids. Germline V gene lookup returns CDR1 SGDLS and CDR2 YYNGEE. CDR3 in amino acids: CASSVVRGPTDTQYF. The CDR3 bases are TGTGCCAGCAGCGTAGTGCGGGGTCCCACAGATACGCAGTATTTT.